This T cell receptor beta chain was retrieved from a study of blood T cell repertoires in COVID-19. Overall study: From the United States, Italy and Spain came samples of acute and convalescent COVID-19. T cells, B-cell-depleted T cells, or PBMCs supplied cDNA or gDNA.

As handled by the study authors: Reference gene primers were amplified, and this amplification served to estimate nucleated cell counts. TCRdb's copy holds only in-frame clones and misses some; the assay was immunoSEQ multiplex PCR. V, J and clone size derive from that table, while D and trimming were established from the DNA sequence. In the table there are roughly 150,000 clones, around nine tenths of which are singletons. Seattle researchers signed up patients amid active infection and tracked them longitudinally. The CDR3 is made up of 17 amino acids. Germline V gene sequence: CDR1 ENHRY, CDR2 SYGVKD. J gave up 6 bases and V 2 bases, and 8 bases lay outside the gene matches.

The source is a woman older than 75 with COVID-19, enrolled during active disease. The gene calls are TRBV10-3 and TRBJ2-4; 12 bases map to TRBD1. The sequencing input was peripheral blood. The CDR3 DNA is TGTGCCATCAGTGAGGCCGGGACAGGGGGCTTGGGAAACATTCAGTACTTC. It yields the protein CAISEAGTGGLGNIQYF.